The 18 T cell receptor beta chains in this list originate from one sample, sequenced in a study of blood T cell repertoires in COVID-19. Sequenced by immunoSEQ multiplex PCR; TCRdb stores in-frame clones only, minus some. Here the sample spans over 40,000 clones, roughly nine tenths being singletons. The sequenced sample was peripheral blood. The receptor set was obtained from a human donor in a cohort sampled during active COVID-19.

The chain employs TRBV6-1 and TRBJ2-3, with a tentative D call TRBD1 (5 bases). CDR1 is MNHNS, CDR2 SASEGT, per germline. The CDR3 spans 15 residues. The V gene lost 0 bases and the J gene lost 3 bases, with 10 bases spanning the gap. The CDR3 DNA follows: TGTGCCAGCAGTGAAGCGGTGGGGCGGACAGATACGCAGTATTTT. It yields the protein CASSEAVGRTDTQYF.

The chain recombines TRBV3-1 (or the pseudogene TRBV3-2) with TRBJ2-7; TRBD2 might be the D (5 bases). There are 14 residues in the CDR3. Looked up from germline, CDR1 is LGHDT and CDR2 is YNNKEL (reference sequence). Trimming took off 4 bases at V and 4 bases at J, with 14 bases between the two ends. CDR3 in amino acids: CASSLERGRYEQYF. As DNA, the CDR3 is TGTGCCAGCAGCCTCGAACGAGGGCGGTACGAGCAGTACTTC.

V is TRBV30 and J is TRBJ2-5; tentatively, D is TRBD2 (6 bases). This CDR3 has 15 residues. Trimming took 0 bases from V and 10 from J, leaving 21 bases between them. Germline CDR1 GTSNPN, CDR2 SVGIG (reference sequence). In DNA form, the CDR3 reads TGTGCCTGGAGTGTATGGAGGGCAGTTGGAGGGGTCCAGTACTTC. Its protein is CAWSVWRAVGGVQYF.

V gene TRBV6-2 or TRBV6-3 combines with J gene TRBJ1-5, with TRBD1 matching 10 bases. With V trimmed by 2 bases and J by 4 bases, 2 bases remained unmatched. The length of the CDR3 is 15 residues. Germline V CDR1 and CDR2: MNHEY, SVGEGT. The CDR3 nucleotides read TGTGCCAGCAGTTACAGGACAGGGGGGAATCAGCCCCAGCATTTT. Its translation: CASSYRTGGNQPQHF.

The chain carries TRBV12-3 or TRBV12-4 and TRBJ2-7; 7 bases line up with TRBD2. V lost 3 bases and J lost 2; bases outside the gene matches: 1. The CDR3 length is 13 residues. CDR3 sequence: CASSLSGAYEQYF. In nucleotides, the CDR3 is TGTGCCAGCAGTTTGAGCGGGGCCTACGAGCAGTACTTC.

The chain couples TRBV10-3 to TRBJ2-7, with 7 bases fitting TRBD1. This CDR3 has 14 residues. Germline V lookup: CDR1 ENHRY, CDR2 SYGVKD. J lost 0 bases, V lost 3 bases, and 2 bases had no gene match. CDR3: CAISDRGSSYEQYV. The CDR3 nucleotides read TGTGCCATCAGTGACAGGGGGAGCTCCTACGAGCAGTACGTC.

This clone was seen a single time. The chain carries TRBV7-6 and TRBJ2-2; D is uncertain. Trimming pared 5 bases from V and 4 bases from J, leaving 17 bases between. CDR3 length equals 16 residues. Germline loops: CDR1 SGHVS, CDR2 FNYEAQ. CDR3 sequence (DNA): TGTGCCAGCAGCCCCCAATCCGCGCGTGGCACCGGGGAGCTGTTTTTT. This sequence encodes CASSPQSARGTGELFF.

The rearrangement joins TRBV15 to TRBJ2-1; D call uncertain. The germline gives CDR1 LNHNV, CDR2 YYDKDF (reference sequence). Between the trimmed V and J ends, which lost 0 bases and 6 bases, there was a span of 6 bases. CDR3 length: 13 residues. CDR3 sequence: CATSRDLVNEQFF. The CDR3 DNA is TGTGCCACCAGCAGAGATCTCGTCAATGAGCAGTTCTTC.

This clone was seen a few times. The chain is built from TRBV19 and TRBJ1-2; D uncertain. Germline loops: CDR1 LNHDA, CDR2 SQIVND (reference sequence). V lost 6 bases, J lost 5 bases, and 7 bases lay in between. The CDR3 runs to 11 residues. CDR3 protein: CASSDKYGYTF. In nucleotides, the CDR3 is TGTGCCAGTAGCGACAAGTATGGCTACACCTTC. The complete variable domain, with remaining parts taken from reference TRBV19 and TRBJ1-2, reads DGGITQSPKYLFRKEGQNVTLSCEQNLNHDAMYWYRQDPGQGLRLIYYSQIVNDFQKGDIAEGYSVSREKKESFPLTVTSAQKNPTAFYLCASSDKYGYTFGSGTRLTVV.

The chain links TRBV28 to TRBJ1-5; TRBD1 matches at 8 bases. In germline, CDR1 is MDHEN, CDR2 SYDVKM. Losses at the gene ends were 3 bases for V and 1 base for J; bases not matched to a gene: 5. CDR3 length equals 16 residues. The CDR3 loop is CASSFQQGGSNQPQHF. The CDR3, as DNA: TGTGCCAGCAGTTTCCAACAGGGGGGGAGCAATCAGCCCCAGCATTTT.

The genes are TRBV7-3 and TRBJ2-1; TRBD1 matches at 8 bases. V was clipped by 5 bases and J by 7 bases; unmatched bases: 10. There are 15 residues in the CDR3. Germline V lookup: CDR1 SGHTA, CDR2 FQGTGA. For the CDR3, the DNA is TGTGCCAGCAGCCCCGGGACAGGCAGGGGGAATGAGCAGTTCTTC. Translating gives CASSPGTGRGNEQFF.

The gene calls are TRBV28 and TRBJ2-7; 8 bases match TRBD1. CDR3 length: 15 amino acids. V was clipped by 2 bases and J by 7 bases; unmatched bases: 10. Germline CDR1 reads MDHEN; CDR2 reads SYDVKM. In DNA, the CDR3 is TGTGCCAGCAGTTTACATCGGACAGGGCAGGGGGAGCAGTACTTC. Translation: CASSLHRTGQGEQYF.

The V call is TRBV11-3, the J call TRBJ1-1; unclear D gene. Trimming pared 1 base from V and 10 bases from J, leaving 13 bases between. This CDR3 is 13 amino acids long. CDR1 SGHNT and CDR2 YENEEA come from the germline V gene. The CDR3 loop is CASSLGAGDAAFF. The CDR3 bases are TGTGCCAGCAGCTTAGGGGCAGGTGATGCAGCTTTCTTT.

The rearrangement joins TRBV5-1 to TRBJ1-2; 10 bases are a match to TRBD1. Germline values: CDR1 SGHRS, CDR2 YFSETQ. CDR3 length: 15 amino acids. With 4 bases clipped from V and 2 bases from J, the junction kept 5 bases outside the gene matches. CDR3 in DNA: TGCGCCAGCAGCCCGACAGGGGGCTCAAACTATGGCTACACCTTC. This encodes CASSPTGGSNYGYTF.

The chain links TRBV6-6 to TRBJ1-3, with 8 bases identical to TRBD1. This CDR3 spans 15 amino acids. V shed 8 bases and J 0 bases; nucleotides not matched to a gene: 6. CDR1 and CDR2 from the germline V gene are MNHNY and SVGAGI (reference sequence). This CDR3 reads CASGKQGDSGNTIYF. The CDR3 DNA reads TGTGCCAGCGGGAAACAGGGGGACTCTGGAAACACCATATATTTT.

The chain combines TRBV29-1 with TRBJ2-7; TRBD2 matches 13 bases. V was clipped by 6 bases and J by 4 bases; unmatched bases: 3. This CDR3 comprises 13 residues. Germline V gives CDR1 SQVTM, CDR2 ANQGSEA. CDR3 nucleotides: TGCAGCGTGACTAGCGGGGGGCCATACGAGCAGTACTTC. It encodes CSVTSGGPYEQYF.

CDR3 in DNA: TGTGCCAGCTCACCACCGGGAATAGCGGGAGGGGATGAGCAGTTCTTC. It specifies CASSPPGIAGGDEQFF. This chain uses TRBV18 with TRBJ2-1; 11 nucleotides align to TRBD2. With V trimmed by 0 bases and J by 8 bases, 6 bases remained unmatched. CDR3 length: 16 residues. Germline V gene sequence: CDR1 KGHSH, CDR2 LQKENI. The entire variable domain, with the rest obtained from reference TRBV18 and TRBJ2-1, is as follows: NAGVMQNPRHLVRRRGQEARLRCSPMKGHSHVYWYRQLPEEGLKFMVYLQKENIIDESGMPKERFSAEFPKEGPSILRIQQVVRGDSAAYFCASSPPGIAGGDEQFFGPGTRLTVL.

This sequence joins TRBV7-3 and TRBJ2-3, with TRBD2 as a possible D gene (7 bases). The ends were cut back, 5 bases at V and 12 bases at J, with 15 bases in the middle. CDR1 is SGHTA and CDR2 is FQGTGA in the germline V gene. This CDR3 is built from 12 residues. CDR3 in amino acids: CASSQEGGAQYF. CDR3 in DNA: TGTGCCAGCAGCCAGGAGGGGGGGGCACAGTATTTT. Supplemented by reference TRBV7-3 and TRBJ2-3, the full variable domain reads GAGVSQTPSNKVTEKGKYVELRCDPISGHTALYWYRQSLGQGPEFLIYFQGTGAADDSGLPNDRFFAVRPEGSVSTLKIQRTERGDSAVYLCASSQEGGAQYFGPGTRLTVL.